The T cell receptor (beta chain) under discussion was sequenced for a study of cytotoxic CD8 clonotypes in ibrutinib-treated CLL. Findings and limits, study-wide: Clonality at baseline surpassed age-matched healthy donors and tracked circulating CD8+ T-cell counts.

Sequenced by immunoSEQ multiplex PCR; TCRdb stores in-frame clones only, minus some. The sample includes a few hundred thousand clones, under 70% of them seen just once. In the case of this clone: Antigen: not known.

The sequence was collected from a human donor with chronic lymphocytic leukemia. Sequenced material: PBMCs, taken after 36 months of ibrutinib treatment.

CDR3 coding DNA: TGCGCCAGCAGTGAGTCCTTAGCGGGAGCGAATGAGCAGTTCTTC. Translated: CASSESLAGANEQFF. The rearrangement joins TRBV10-1 to TRBJ2-1; 9 nucleotides agree with TRBD2. The germline CDR1 and CDR2 sequences are WNHNN and SYGVQD (reference sequence). V shed 0 bases and J 7 bases; nucleotides not matched to a gene: 4. The CDR3 has 15 amino acids.